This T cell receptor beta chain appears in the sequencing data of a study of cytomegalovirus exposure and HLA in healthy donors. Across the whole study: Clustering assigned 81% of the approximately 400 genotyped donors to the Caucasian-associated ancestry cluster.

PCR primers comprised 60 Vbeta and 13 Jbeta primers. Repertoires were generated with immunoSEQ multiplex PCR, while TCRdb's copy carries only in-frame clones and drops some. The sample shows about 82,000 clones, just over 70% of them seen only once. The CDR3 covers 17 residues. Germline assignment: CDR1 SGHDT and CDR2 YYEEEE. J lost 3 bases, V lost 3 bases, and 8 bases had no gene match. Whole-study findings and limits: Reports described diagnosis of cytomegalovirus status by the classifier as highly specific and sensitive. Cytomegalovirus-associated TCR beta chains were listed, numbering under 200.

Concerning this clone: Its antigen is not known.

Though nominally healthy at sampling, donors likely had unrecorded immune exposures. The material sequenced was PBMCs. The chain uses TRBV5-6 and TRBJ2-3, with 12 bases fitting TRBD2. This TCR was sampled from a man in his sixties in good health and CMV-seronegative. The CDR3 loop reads CASSSASGRASTDTQYF. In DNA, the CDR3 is TGTGCCAGCAGCTCAGCTAGCGGGAGGGCCTCAACAGATACGCAGTATTTT.